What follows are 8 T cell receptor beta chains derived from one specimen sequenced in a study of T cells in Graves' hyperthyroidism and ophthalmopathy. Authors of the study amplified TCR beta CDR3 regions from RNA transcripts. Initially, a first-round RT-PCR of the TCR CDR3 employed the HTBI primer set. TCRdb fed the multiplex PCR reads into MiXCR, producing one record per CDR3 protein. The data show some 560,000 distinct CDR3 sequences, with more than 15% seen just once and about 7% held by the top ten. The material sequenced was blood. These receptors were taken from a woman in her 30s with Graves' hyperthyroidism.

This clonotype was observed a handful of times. In nucleotides, the CDR3 is TGTGCCAGCAGCGAAACCGGGACCAGGGGCACAGATACGCAGTATTTT. It is translated as CASSETGTRGTDTQYF. The chain uses TRBV6-4 and TRBJ2-3; either TRBD1 or TRBD2 may supply D (5 bases each). Trimming took off 6 bases at V and 1 base at J, with 17 bases between the two ends. This CDR3 spans 16 amino acids. Per the germline V gene, CDR1 is MRHNA and CDR2 is SNTAGT.

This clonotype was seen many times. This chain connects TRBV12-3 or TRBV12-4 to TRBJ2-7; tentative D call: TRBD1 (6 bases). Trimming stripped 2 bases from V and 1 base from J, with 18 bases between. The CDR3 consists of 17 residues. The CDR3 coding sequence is TGTGCCAGCAGTTTACCAATAAAGGGGGAGCAATCCTACGAGCAGTACTTC. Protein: CASSLPIKGEQSYEQYF.

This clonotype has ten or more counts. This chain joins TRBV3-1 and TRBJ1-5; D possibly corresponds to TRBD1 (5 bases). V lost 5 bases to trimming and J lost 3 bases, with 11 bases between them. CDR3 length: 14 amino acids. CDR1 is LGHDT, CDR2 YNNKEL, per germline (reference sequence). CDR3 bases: TGTGCCAGCAGCGGAGGGGATCCCAATCAGCCCCAGCATTTT. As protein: CASSGGDPNQPQHF.

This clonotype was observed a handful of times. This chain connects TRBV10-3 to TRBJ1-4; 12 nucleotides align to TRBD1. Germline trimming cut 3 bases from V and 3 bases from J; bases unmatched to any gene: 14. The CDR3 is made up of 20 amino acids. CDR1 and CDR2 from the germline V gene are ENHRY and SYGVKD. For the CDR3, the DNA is TGTGCCATCAGTGACCCAACGGGACAGGGGGCTGCGAAGGCTAATGAAAAACTGTTTTTT. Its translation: CAISDPTGQGAAKANEKLFF.

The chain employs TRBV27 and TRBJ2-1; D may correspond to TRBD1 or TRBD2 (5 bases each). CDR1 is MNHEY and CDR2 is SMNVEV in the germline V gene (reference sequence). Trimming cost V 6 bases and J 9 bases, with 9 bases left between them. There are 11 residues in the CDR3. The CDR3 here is CASRGVSEQFF. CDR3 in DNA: TGTGCCAGCAGGGGGGTGTCTGAGCAGTTCTTC.

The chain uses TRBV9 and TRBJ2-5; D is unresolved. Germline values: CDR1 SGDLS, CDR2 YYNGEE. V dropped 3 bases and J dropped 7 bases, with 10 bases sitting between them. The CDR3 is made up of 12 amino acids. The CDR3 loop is CASSDPPGTQYF. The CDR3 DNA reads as TGTGCCAGCAGCGACCCCCCAGGGACCCAGTACTTC. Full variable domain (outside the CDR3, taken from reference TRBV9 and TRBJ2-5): DSGVTQTPKHLITATGQRVTLRCSPRSGDLSVYWYQQSLDQGLQFLIQYYNGEERAKGNILERFSAQQFPDLHSELNLSSLELGDSALYFCASSDPPGTQYFGPGTRLLVL.

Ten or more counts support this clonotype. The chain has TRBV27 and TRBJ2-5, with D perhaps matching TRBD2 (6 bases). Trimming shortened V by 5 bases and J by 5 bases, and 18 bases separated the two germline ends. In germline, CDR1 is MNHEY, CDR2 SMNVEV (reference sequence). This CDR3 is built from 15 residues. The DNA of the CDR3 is TGTGCCAGCAGTCCAACTCCTAGCGAGGCGGAGACCCAGTACTTC. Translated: CASSPTPSEAETQYF.

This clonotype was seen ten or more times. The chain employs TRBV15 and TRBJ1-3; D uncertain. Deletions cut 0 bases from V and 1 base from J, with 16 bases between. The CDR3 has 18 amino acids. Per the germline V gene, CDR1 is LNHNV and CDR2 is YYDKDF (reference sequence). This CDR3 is CATSRERWTDRSGNTIYF. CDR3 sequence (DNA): TGTGCCACCAGCAGAGAGCGTTGGACGGATCGATCTGGAAACACCATATATTTT.